The 14 T cell receptor beta chains given below trace back to one sample, sequenced in a study of T cell repertoires in cytomegalovirus infection. TCRdb re-analysed the reads in MiXCR, keeping a single row per CDR3 protein. The sample yields 650,000 to 900,000 distinct CDR3 sequences, around a third seen once. Antigens of these TCRs are unknown. The source material was cultured CD8+ T cells from PBMCs, sampled from culture after CMV antigen stimulation. The source is a human donor in good health (CMV status not recorded). Some clones in this sample may be carry-over from other donors' samples.

This clonotype showed up many times. The chain has TRBV7-8 and TRBJ2-7; D remains unclear. V was shortened by 1 base and J by 4 bases, with 8 bases between the two germline ends. The CDR3 consists of 13 residues. CDR1 and CDR2 from the germline V gene are SGHVS and FQNEAQ. The CDR3 loop is CASSLGTEYEQYV. For the CDR3, the DNA is TGTGCCAGCAGCTTAGGAACAGAGTACGAGCAGTACGTC.

This chain uses TRBV9 with TRBJ2-1; D is unclear. This CDR3 is built from 12 residues. Germline CDR1 is SGDLS and CDR2 is YYNGEE. Between the trimmed V and J ends, which lost 0 bases and 9 bases, there was a span of 7 bases. The CDR3 coding sequence is TGTGCCAGCAGCGTAGCAGAACGTGAGCAGTTCTTC. It encodes CASSVAEREQFF.

This clonotype was counted at least ten times. This chain links TRBV7-8 with TRBJ2-7; TRBD1 aligns across 7 bases. Trimming at V came to 2 bases and at J to 3 bases, leaving 7 bases not matched to a gene. The germline gives CDR1 SGHVS, CDR2 FQNEAQ. The CDR3 length is 15 residues. This CDR3 is CASSLQGESFYEQYF. The CDR3 coding sequence is TGTGCCAGCAGCTTACAGGGGGAGTCGTTCTACGAGCAGTACTTC.

Comments on this clonotype: This may be a read error: a much more frequent sequence differs by one nucleotide. This chain joins TRBV27 and TRBJ1-1; weak D call: TRBD1 (6 bases). Germline V gene data show CDR1 as MNHEY and CDR2 as SMNVEV (reference sequence). This CDR3 has 14 amino acids. V lost 2 bases, J lost 6 bases, and 13 bases lay in between. The CDR3, as DNA: TGTGCCAGCAGTTTACCGATAGGGGGGTCTGAAGCTTTCTTT. This gives the protein CASSLPIGGSEAFF.

The rearrangement links TRBV6-1 to TRBJ1-1, with a weak D call TRBD1 (6 bases). Germline CDR1 and CDR2: MNHNS and SASEGT. Trimming removed 3 bases from V and 1 base from J, with 18 bases in between. The CDR3 has 17 amino acids. The CDR3 is CASSEPMEYRENTEAFF. In DNA form, the CDR3 reads TGTGCCAGCAGTGAGCCTATGGAGTACAGGGAGAACACTGAAGCTTTCTTT.

The chain uses TRBV7-4 and TRBJ2-3; a possible D gene is TRBD1 (5 bases). The germline V gene has CDR1 SGHVT and CDR2 SQSDAQ. The CDR3 has 15 residues. V was shortened by 5 bases and J by 0 bases, with 12 bases between the two germline ends. CDR3 residues: CASSPSDRSTDTQYF. The CDR3, as DNA: TGTGCCAGCAGCCCGAGCGACAGAAGCACAGATACGCAGTATTTT.

The table lists this clonotype with a few counts. This chain connects TRBV7-8 to TRBJ2-2, with 9 bases that match TRBD2. The CDR3 is 16 residues long. J gave up 4 bases and V 6 bases, and 9 bases lay outside the gene matches. Germline V gene sequence: CDR1 SGHVS, CDR2 FQNEAQ. In DNA, the CDR3 is TGTGCCAGCAGAAGGATTGTGACTAGCGGCACCGGGGAGCTGTTTTTT. It translates to CASRRIVTSGTGELFF.

As to this clonotype: One base away lies a much larger clone, so this may be a sequencing read error. This rearrangement joins TRBV7-3 to TRBJ2-7; 10 bases map to TRBD1. The CDR3 consists of 16 residues. Germline loops: CDR1 SGHTA, CDR2 FQGTGA. CDR3 protein: CASSHGQGVINYKQYF. The CDR3 DNA sequence: TGTGCCAGCAGCCACGGACAGGGGGTTATTAACTACAAGCAGTACTTC.

This chain links TRBV29-1 with TRBJ1-2; 7 bases map to TRBD1. The CDR3 loop spans 12 amino acids. CDR1 is SQVTM, CDR2 ANQGSEA, per germline. The V gene end was trimmed by 5 bases and the J gene end by 5 bases; junction bases not matched to a gene: 5. In nucleotides, the CDR3 is TGCAGCGTTCCCGACAGGGAATATGGCTACACCTTC. This codes for CSVPDREYGYTF.

The rearrangement uses TRBV5-1 and TRBJ2-2, with D perhaps matching TRBD2 (5 bases). V was clipped by 4 bases and J by 6 bases, with 10 bases between them. Germline V gene lookup returns CDR1 SGHRS and CDR2 YFSETQ. The CDR3 is 13 amino acids. CDR3 sequence: CASSAPSPGELFF. The CDR3 DNA is TGCGCCAGCAGCGCCCCTAGCCCCGGGGAGCTGTTTTTT.

This clonotype occurred a few times. J is TRBJ1-2 and V is TRBV6-1, with 7 bases fitting TRBD1. J was trimmed by 6 bases and V by 6 bases; bases with no gene match: 10. Germline values: CDR1 MNHNS, CDR2 SASEGT. This CDR3 contains 14 residues. The CDR3 nucleotides are TGTGCCAGCAGAAAAGACAGGGAGATGGATGGCTACACCTTC. It is translated as CASRKDREMDGYTF.

This clonotype was counted between two and nine times. The chain combines TRBV6-1 with TRBJ2-2; possibly TRBD1 or TRBD2 for D (5 bases each). The V gene's germline CDR1 is MNHNS and CDR2 SASEGT. Between the trimmed V and J ends, which lost 4 bases and 1 base, there was a span of 10 bases. This CDR3 contains 15 residues. CDR3 residues: CASSGRDGNTGELFF. In DNA, the CDR3 is TGTGCCAGCAGTGGCCGGGACGGGAACACCGGGGAGCTGTTTTTT.

This chain links TRBV9 with TRBJ1-1, with D perhaps matching TRBD1 (6 bases). The V end lost 0 bases, the J end lost 0 bases, and 9 bases lay between the germline ends. There are 15 residues in the CDR3. Germline V gene lookup returns CDR1 SGDLS and CDR2 YYNGEE. The CDR3 region is CASSVATGMNTEAFF. In nucleotides, the CDR3 is TGTGCCAGCAGCGTAGCGACAGGTATGAACACTGAAGCTTTCTTT.

The chain's CDR3 is CASSPEAFMNTEAFF. The CDR3 DNA sequence: TGTGCCAGCTCACCAGAAGCGTTCATGAACACTGAAGCTTTCTTT. The chain combines TRBV18 with TRBJ1-1; D ambiguous. CDR3 length: 15 residues. The V and J ends lost 2 bases and 0 bases respectively, with 10 bases between them. The germline V gene encodes CDR1 KGHSH and CDR2 LQKENI.